The sequence of this T cell receptor (beta chain) was determined in a study of blood T cell repertoires in COVID-19. Measured with immunoSEQ multiplex PCR; TCRdb has only the in-frame clones, and not every one. This table has just under 350,000 clones, around 91% appearing once. The CDR3 length equals 14 residues, ends included. This clone was detected only a few times. Because the CDR3's place on the DNA is in doubt, the DNA is left out and the CDR3 is given as listed by TCRdb. The sample consisted of peripheral blood. The TCR sequence derives from a woman in her late teens or twenties who had recovered from COVID-19. The chain carries TRBV5-3 and TRBJ2-5; the D call of TRBD2 is as the table states it, not checked on the DNA. Being an ORF, TRBV5-3 has a function that is uncertain. The CDR3 region is CARVWGEGSEGGYF.